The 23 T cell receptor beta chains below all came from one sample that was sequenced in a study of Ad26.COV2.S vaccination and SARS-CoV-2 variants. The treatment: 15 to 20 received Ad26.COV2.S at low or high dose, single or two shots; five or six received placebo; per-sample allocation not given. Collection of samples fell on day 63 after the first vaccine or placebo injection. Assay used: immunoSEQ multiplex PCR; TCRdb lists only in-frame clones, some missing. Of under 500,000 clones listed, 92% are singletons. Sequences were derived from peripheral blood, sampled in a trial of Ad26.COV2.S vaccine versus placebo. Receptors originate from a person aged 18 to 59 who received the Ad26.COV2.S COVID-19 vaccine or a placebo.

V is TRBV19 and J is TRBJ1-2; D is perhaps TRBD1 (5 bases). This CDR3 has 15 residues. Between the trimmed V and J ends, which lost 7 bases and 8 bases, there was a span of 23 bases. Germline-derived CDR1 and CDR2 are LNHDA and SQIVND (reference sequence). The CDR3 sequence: CASKGGRIGQGGYTF. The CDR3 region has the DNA TGTGCCAGTAAAGGCGGTAGGATCGGACAAGGCGGCTACACCTTC.

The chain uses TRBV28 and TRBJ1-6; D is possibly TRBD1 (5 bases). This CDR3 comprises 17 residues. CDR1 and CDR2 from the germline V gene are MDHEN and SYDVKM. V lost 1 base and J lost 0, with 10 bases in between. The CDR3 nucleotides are TGTGCCAGCAGTTTATCCCCGGGGGACTCCTATAATTCACCCCTCCACTTT. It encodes CASSLSPGDSYNSPLHF.

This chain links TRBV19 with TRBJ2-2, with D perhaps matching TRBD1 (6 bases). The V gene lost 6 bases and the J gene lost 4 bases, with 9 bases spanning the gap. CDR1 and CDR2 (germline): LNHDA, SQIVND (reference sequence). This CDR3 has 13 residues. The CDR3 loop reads CASRTGITGELFF. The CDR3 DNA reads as TGTGCCAGTAGAACAGGGATCACCGGGGAGCTGTTTTTT.

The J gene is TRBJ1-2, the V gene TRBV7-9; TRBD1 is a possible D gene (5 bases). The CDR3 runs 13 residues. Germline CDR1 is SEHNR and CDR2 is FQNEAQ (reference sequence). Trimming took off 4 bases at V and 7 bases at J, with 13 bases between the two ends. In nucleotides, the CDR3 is TGTGCCAGCAGCTCTCAGGGTTTGGGTGGCTACACCTTC. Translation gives CASSSQGLGGYTF.

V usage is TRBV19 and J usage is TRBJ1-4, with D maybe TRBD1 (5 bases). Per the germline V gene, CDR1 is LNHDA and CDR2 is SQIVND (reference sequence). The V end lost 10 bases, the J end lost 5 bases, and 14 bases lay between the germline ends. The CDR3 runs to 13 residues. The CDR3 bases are TGTGCCACAACCGGGACCTCAAATGAAAAACTGTTTTTT. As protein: CATTGTSNEKLFF.

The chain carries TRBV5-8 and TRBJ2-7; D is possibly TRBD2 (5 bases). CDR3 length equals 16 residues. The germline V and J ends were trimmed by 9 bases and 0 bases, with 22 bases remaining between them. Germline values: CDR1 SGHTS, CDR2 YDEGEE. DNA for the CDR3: TGTGCCACAATCGGGAATTTCGAAAAAAGCTCCTACGAGCAGTACTTC. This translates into CATIGNFEKSSYEQYF.

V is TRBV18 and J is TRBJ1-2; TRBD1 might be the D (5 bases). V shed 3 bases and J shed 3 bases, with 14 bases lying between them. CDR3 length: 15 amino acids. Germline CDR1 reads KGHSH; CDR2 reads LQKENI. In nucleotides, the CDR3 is TGTGCCAGCTCACCCAGACAGCAAGCGGACTATGGCTACACCTTC. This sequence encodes CASSPRQQADYGYTF.

CDR3 bases: TGTGCCAGTAGGAAAGGACAGGATACCTACGAGCAGTACTTC. This encodes CASRKGQDTYEQYF. The rearrangement uses TRBV19 and TRBJ2-7; 7 bases fit TRBD1. The CDR3 has 14 amino acids. V dropped 6 bases and J dropped 2; count of bases not matched to a gene: 7. In germline, CDR1 is LNHDA, CDR2 SQIVND (reference sequence).

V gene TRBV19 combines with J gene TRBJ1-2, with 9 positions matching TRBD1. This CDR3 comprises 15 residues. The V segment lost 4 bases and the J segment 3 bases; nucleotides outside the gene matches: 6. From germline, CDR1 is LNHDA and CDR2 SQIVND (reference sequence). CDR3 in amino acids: CASSKRQGVDYGYTF. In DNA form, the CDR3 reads TGTGCCAGTAGTAAAAGACAGGGGGTCGACTATGGCTACACCTTC. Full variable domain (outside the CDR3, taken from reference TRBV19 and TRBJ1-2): DGGITQSPKYLFRKEGQNVTLSCEQNLNHDAMYWYRQDPGQGLRLIYYSQIVNDFQKGDIAEGYSVSREKKESFPLTVTSAQKNPTAFYLCASSKRQGVDYGYTFGSGTRLTVV.

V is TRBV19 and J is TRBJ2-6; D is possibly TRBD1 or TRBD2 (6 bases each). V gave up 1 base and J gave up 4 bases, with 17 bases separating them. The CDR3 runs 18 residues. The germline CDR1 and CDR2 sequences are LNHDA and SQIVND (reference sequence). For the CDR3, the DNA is TGTGCCAGTAGTATAGTCGTGGGGGGCGCGACCGGGGCCAACGTCCTGACTTTC. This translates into CASSIVVGGATGANVLTF.

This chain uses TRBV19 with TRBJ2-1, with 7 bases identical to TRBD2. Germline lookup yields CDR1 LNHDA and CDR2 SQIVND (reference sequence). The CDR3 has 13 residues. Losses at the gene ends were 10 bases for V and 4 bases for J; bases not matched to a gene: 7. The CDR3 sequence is CATSAGVYNEQFF. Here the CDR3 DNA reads TGTGCCACAAGCGCGGGGGTATACAATGAGCAGTTCTTC.

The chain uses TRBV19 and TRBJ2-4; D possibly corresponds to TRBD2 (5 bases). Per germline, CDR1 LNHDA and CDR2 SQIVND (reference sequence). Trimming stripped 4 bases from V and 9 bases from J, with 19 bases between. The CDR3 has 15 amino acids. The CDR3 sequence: CASSTAPGITGIQYF. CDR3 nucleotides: TGTGCCAGTAGTACGGCCCCGGGGATAACGGGCATTCAGTACTTC.

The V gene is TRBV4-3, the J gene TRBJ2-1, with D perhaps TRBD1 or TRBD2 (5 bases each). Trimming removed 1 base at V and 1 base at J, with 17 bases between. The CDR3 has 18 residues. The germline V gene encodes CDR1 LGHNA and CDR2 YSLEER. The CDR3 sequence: CASSQGKGTPSSYNEQFF. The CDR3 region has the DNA TGCGCCAGCAGCCAAGGGAAGGGGACGCCTTCTTCCTACAATGAGCAGTTCTTC.

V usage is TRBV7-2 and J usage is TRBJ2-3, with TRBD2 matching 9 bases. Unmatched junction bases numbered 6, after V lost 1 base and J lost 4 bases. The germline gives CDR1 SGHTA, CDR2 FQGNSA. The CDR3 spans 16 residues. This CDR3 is CASSLVPRGGPDTQYF. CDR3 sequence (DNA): TGTGCCAGCAGCTTAGTCCCGCGGGGGGGCCCAGATACGCAGTATTTT.

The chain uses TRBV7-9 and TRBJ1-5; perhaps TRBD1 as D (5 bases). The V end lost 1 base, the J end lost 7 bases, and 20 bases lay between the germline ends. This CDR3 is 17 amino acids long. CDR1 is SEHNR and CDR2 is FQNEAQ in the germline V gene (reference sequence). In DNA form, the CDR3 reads TGTGCCAGCAGCTTAGTGGGGGTGAGGGGCATAATACAGCCCCAGCATTTT. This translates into CASSLVGVRGIIQPQHF.

In nucleotides, the CDR3 is TGTGCCAGTAGTATTAGGGAGTCGGTACTGAACACTGAAGCTTTCTTT. As protein: CASSIRESVLNTEAFF. V usage is TRBV19 and J usage is TRBJ1-1; D is undetermined. Trimming cost V 3 bases and J 0 bases, with 14 bases left between them. Germline lookup yields CDR1 LNHDA and CDR2 SQIVND (reference sequence). The CDR3 runs to 16 residues. The full variable domain, with the rest looked up from reference TRBV19 and TRBJ1-1, is DGGITQSPKYLFRKEGQNVTLSCEQNLNHDAMYWYRQDPGQGLRLIYYSQIVNDFQKGDIAEGYSVSREKKESFPLTVTSAQKNPTAFYLCASSIRESVLNTEAFFGQGTRLTVV.

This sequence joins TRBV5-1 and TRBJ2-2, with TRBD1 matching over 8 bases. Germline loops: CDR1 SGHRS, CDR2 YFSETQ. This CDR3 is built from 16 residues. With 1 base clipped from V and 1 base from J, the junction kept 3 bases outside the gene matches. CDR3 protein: CASSLRTGKNTGELFF. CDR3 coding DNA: TGCGCCAGCAGCTTGAGGACAGGGAAGAACACCGGGGAGCTGTTTTTT. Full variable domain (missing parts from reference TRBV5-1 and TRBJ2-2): KAGVTQTPRYLIKTRGQQVTLSCSPISGHRSVSWYQQTPGQGLQFLFEYFSETQRNKGNFPGRFSGRQFSNSRSEMNVSTLELGDSALYLCASSLRTGKNTGELFFGEGSRLTVL.

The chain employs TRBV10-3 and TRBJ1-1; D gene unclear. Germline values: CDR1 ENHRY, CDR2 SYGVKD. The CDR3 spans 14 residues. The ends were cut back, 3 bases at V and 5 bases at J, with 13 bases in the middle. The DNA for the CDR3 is TGTGCCATCAGTGAAACCCCCGGTGGTACTGAAGCTTTCTTT. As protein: CAISETPGGTEAFF.

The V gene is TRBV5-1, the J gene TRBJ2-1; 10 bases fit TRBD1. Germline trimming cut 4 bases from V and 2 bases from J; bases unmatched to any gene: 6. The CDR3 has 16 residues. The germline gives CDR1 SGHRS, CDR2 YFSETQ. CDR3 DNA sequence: TGCGCCAGCAGCCACGGGACAGGGGAACCCTACAATGAGCAGTTCTTC. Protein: CASSHGTGEPYNEQFF.

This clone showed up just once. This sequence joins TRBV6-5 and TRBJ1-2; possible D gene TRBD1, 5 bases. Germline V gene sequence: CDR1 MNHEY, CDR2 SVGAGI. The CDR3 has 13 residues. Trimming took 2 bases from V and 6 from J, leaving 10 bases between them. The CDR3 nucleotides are TGTGCCAGCAGTTACATCAGGGCGAATGGCTACACCTTC. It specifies CASSYIRANGYTF.

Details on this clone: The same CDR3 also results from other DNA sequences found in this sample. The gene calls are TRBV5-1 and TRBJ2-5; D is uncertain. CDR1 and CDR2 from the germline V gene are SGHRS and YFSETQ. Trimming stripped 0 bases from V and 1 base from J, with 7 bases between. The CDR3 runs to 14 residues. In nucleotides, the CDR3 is TGCGCCAGCAGCTTGGGGCGCGGCCAAGAGACCCAGTACTTC. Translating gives CASSLGRGQETQYF.

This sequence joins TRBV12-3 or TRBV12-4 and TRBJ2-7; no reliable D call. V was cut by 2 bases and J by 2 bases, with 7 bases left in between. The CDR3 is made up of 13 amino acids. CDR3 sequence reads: CASSLSRTYEQYF. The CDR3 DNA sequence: TGTGCCAGCAGTTTATCCCGGACCTACGAGCAGTACTTC.

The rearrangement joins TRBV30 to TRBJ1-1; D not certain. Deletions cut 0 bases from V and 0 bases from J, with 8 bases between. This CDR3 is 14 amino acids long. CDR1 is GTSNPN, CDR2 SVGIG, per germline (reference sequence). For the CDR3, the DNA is TGTGCCTGGAGTGTTTGGGCCGTGAACACTGAAGCTTTCTTT. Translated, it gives CAWSVWAVNTEAFF.